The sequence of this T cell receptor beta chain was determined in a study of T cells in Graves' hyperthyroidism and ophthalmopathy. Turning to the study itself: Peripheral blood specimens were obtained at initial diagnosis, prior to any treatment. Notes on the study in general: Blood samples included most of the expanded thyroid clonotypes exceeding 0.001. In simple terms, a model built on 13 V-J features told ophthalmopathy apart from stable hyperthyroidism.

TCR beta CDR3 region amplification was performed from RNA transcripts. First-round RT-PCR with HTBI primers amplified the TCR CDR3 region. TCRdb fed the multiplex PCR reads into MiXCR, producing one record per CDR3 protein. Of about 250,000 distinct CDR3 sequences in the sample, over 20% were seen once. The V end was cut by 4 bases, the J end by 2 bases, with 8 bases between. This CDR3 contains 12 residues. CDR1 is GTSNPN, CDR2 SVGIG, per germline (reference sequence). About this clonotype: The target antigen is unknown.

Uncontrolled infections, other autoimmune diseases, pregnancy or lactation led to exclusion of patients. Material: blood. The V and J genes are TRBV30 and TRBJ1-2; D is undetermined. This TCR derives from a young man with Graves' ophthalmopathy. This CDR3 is CAWKGGNYGYTF. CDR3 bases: TGTGCCTGGAAAGGAGGGAACTATGGCTACACCTTC.